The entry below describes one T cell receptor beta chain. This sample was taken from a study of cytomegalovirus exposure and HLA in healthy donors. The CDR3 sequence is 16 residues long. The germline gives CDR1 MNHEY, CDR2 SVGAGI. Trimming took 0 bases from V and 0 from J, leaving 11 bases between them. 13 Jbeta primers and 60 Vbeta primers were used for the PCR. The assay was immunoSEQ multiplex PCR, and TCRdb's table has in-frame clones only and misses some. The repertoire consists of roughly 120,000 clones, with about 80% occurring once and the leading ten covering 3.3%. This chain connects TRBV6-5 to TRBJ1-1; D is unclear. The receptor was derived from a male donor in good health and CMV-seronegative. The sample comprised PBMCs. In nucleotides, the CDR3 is TGTGCCAGCAGTTACTCCCTGTGGACTGTGAACACTGAAGCTTTCTTT. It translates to CASSYSLWTVNTEAFF.